The entry below describes one T cell receptor beta chain. In the authors' workflow: Quantification of nucleated cells was approximated via reference gene primer amplification. Clones were sequenced by immunoSEQ multiplex PCR, and TCRdb holds only the in-frame ones, with some missing. D and trimming were read from the DNA, whereas the V and J calls and clone size are those reported in that table. The sample contains fewer than 300,000 clones, less than 90% of which appear only once. The data were taken from a study of blood T cell repertoires in COVID-19. Study overall: Donors in the United States, Italy and Spain gave samples during acute or convalescent COVID-19. T cells, B-cell-depleted T cells, or PBMCs supplied cDNA or gDNA.

The germline CDR1 and CDR2 sequences are SGHRS and YFSETQ. V lost 0 bases and J 1 base, leaving 8 bases between the germline ends. This CDR3 contains 14 residues. Seattle patients were enrolled while actively infected and followed longitudinally. V usage is TRBV5-1 and J usage is TRBJ2-7, with D possibly matching TRBD2 (5 bases). Material for sequencing was peripheral blood. This receptor was taken from a woman aged 30 to 39 with COVID-19, enrolled during active disease. The CDR3 protein is CASSLAGESYEQYF. CDR3 nucleotides: TGCGCCAGCAGCTTGGCCGGGGAGTCCTACGAGCAGTACTTC.